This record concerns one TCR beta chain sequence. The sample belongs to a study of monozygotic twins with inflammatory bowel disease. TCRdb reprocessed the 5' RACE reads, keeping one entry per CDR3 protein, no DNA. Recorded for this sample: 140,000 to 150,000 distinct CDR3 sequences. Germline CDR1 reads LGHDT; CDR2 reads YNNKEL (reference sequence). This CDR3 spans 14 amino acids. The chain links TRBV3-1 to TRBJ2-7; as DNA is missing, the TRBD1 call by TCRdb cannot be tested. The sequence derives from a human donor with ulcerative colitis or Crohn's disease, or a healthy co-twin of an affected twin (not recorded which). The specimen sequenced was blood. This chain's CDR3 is CASSRGTGAYEQYF.